This TCR beta chain was recovered during a study of blood T cell repertoires in COVID-19. Study summary: The study drew acute and convalescent COVID-19 samples from the United States, Italy and Spain. PBMCs, B-cell-depleted T cells, or T cells provided the cDNA or gDNA that made up the material.

This clone appeared once. V lost 7 bases, J lost 0 bases, and 4 bases stayed unmatched. Looked up from germline, CDR1 is SQVTM and CDR2 is ANQGSEA. CDR3 size: 13 residues. Libraries were prepared by immunoSEQ multiplex PCR; TCRdb keeps only in-frame clonotypes and omits some of them. The sample lists about 200,000 clones, approximately 85% seen once, with approximately 12% in the top ten. This study enrolled people aged roughly 18 to 89 from roughly 24 US geographic areas. Donors in Cohort 3 counted as recovered after two negative PCRs, clearance, or symptom resolution. Material: PBMCs or T cells enriched from blood (not recorded which). The chain employs TRBV29-1 and TRBJ2-5, with 8 bases fitting TRBD2. This TCR was sampled from a middle-aged man who had recovered from COVID-19. CDR3 in DNA: TGCAGCGCTGCGGGAGGCCACCAAGAGACCCAGTACTTC. Translated: CSAAGGHQETQYF.